This T cell receptor (beta chain) was profiled in a study of T cells after yellow fever vaccination. Overall study results and limits: Abundant clonotypes from the bulk population could get into FACS-sorted repertoires as contaminants. Subsequent to the booster, the majority of primary-vaccination clones reappeared (roughly 96% CD4, approximately 85% CD8).

From the 5' RACE reads, TCRdb called clonotypes with MiXCR, one entry per CDR3 protein. This table holds approximately 610,000 distinct CDR3 sequences, approximately 16% found once. Only a few counts were recorded for this clonotype. Its antigen is undetermined. The V end was cut by 1 base, the J end by 4 bases, with 16 bases between. The germline V gene encodes CDR1 SEHNR and CDR2 FQNEAQ (reference sequence). The CDR3 sequence is 16 residues long. The receptor comes from a man younger than 35 who received the YFV17D yellow fever vaccine. The sequencing used PBMCs, collected about 5 days after the first yellow fever vaccination. The chain couples TRBV7-9 to TRBJ2-5; tentative D call: TRBD1 (6 bases). Here the CDR3 reads CASSLGRGSLVETQYF. CDR3 DNA sequence: TGTGCCAGCAGCTTAGGAAGGGGGTCACTAGTAGAGACCCAGTACTTC.